The sequence of this T cell receptor (beta chain) was determined in a study of shared clonotypes between healthy human individuals. General study points: Sampling included only blood; tissue repertoires likely differ. A handful of donors showed sharing of approximately 5% of naive CD4 clonotypes.

CDR1 and CDR2 (germline): KGHSH, LQKENI. This CDR3 spans 16 amino acids. Trimming pared 1 base from V and 4 bases from J, leaving 16 bases between. The genomic DNA of each subset was split evenly across several immunoSEQ plates. Study processing details: Sequence data from immunoSEQ were junction-only and lacked quality scores; consequently, filtering differed. Clones were sequenced by immunoSEQ multiplex PCR, and TCRdb holds only the in-frame ones, with some missing. V, J and clone size are those of that table, while D and trimming were read from the DNA. This table holds roughly 500,000 clones, around 95% found once. Comment on this clone: Its antigen is as yet unknown.

This TCR came from a young woman in good health. The chain uses TRBV18 and TRBJ1-2; possibly TRBD1 for D (5 bases). The specimen was naive CD4+ T cells sorted from blood. Stated subset: CD45RA+ positively selected. As DNA, the CDR3 is TGTGCCAGCTCACCACAGCTGGCGGGGGTTGGCTATGGCTACACCTTC. This gives the protein CASSPQLAGVGYGYTF.